This TCR beta chain derives from a study of metastatic and nonmetastatic thyroid tumors. This clone was seen only a few times. All patients reached thyroid surgery having received no treatment beforehand. TCRdb re-processed the PCR reads through MiXCR. The data hold about 90,000 clones, with around 7.8% observed a single time. The origin of this receptor is a female donor with papillary thyroid cancer or a benign thyroid nodule (not recorded which). Some clones in this sample may be carry-over from other donors' samples. The sequenced sample consisted of blood.

CDR3 protein: CASSFRADGTDTQYF. DNA of the CDR3: TGTGCCAGCAGCTTTAGGGCAGACGGCACAGATACGCAGTATTTT. The V gene is TRBV7-9, the J gene TRBJ2-3; D is ambiguous. Germline lookup yields CDR1 SEHNR and CDR2 FQNEAQ (reference sequence). This CDR3 has 15 amino acids. V was trimmed by 3 bases and J by 1 base, leaving 11 bases between them. The variable domain in full, with the rest retrieved from reference TRBV7-9 and TRBJ2-3, is DTGVSQNPRHKITKRGQNVTFRCDPISEHNRLYWYRQTLGQGPEFLTYFQNEAQLEKSRLLSDRFSAERPKGSFSTLEIQRTEQGDSAMYLCASSFRADGTDTQYFGPGTRLTVL.